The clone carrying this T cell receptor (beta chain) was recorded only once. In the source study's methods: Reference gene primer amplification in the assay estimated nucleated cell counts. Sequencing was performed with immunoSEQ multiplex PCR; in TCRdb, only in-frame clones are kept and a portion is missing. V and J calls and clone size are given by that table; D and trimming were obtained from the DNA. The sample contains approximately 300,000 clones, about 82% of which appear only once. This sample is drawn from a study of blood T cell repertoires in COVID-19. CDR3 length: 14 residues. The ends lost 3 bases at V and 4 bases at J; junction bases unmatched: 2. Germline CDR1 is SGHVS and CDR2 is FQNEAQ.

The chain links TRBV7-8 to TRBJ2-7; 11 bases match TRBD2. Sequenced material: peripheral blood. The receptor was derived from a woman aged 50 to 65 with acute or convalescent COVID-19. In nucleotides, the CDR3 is TGTGCCAGCAGCTTCACTAGCGGGAGTTACGAGCAGTACTTC. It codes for CASSFTSGSYEQYF.